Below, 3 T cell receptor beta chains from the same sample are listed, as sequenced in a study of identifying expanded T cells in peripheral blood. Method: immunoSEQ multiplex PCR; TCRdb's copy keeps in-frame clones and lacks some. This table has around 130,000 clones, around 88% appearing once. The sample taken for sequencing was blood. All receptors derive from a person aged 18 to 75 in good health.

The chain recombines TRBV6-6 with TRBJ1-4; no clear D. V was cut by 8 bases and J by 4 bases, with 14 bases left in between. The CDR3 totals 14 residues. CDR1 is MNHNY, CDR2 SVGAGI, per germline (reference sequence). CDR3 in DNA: TGTGCCAGCCTTGGGAGAGGTATTAATGAAAAACTGTTTTTT. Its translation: CASLGRGINEKLFF.

CDR3 amino acids: CSAIRVYEQYF. The CDR3 nucleotides read TGCAGTGCTATCCGCGTCTACGAGCAGTACTTC. The rearrangement joins TRBV20-1 to TRBJ2-7, with D unresolved. From germline, CDR1 is DFQATT and CDR2 SNEGSKA (reference sequence). CDR3 length: 11 amino acids. V gave up 4 bases and J gave up 3 bases, with 7 bases separating them.

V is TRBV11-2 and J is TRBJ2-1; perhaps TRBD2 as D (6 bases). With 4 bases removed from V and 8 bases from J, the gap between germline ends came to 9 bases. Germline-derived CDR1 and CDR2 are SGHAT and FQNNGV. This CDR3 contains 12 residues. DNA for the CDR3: TGTGCCAGCAGCTCGGGACTTGATGAGCAGTTCTTC. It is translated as CASSSGLDEQFF. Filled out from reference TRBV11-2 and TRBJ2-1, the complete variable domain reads EAGVAQSPRYKIIEKRQSVAFWCNPISGHATLYWYQQILGQGPKLLIQFQNNGVVDDSQLPKDRFSAERLKGVDSTLKIQPAKLEDSAVYLCASSSGLDEQFFGPGTRLTVL.